A selection of T cell receptor beta chains follows, all from one sample in a study of blood T cell repertoires in COVID-19. The repertoire was sequenced with immunoSEQ multiplex PCR; TCRdb's copy has only in-frame clones and lacks some. The sample records 200,000 to 250,000 clones, under 95% being singletons. Sequencing was done on a sample of peripheral blood. These receptors originate from a man aged 25-45 years with acute or convalescent COVID-19. Each CDR3 is given with its conserved first and last residue. Fields, in order: D gene, V gene, J gene, clone size, CDR3 protein, CDR3 DNA. D genes are given only for firm matches. Some rows mark clone size as missing; the rest say once, few, many or name a class of expanded clone.

NA,TRBV6-6,TRBJ1-5,NA,CASSRDGGASNQPQHF,TGTGCCAGCAGTCGCGACGGGGGGGCAAGCAATCAGCCCCAGCATTTT
NA,TRBV28,TRBJ2-3,once,CASSGGGWTDTQYF,TGTGCCAGCAGTGGAGGAGGATGGACAGATACGCAGTATTTT
TRBD2,TRBV27,TRBJ2-7,NA,CASRPPGLSTYEQYF,TGTGCCAGCAGACCTCCGGGACTATCCACCTACGAGCAGTACTTC
NA,TRBV27,TRBJ1-2,NA,CASSLRQNYGYTF,TGTGCCAGCAGTTTACGACAGAACTATGGCTACACCTTC
TRBD1,TRBV27,TRBJ2-4,NA,CASSPWTGRNIQYF,TGTGCCAGCAGTCCCTGGACAGGGCGGAACATTCAGTACTTC
TRBD2,TRBV4-2,TRBJ2-3,once,CASSQGPSLAGITDTQYF,TGTGCCAGCAGCCAAGGCCCCTCGCTAGCGGGGATAACAGATACGCAGTATTTT
NA,TRBV6-6,TRBJ1-1,NA,CASSYGGVEAFF,TGTGCCAGCAGTTATGGCGGCGTTGAAGCTTTCTTT
TRBD1,TRBV3-1/TRBV3-2,TRBJ2-7,NA,CASSQRGQGYEQYF,TGTGCCAGCAGCCAAAGGGGACAGGGCTACGAGCAGTACTTC
TRBD1,TRBV5-4,TRBJ2-5,once,CASSLGQGLVETQYF,TGTGCCAGCAGCTTGGGACAGGGTCTCGTGGAGACCCAGTACTTC
NA,TRBV5-1,TRBJ1-1,NA,CASSQGWEEAFF,TGCGCCAGCTCACAGGGCTGGGAAGAAGCTTTCTTT
NA,TRBV30,TRBJ1-2,NA,CAWSVNRAGYTF,TGTGCCTGGAGTGTAAACAGGGCTGGCTACACCTTC
NA,TRBV27,TRBJ1-3,NA,CASSYQGIPGNTIYF,TGTGCCAGCAGTTATCAGGGTATCCCTGGAAACACCATATATTTT
NA,TRBV18,TRBJ2-5,NA,CASSPPRGAGNQETQYF,TGTGCCAGCTCACCACCTCGGGGGGCAGGGAACCAAGAGACCCAGTACTTC
NA,TRBV5-1,TRBJ2-7,NA,CASSFDNEQYF,TGCGCCAGCAGCTTTGACAACGAGCAGTACTTC
TRBD1,TRBV2,TRBJ1-1,NA,CASSRQGGNTEAFF,TGTGCCAGCAGCCGACAGGGTGGGAACACTGAAGCTTTCTTT
TRBD1,TRBV6-5,TRBJ1-2,few,CASSYSGQGGTTF,TGTGCCAGCAGTTACTCGGGACAGGGTGGCACTACCTTC
NA,TRBV7-3,TRBJ2-5,NA,CASSLSPSDETQYF,TGTGCCAGCAGCTTATCCCCTAGCGACGAGACCCAGTACTTC
NA,TRBV5-1,TRBJ1-3,NA,CASSPGHSGNTIYF,TGCGCCAGCAGCCCGGGACACTCTGGAAACACCATATATTTT
NA,TRBV28,TRBJ2-3,once,CASSPVSTDTQYF,TGTGCCAGCAGTCCCGTCTCTACAGATACGCAGTATTTT
NA,TRBV30,TRBJ1-4,NA,CAWARQPPEKLFF,TGTGCCTGGGCTAGACAGCCCCCCGAAAAACTGTTTTTT
TRBD1,TRBV6-2/TRBV6-3,TRBJ2-2,NA,CASSYQGDTGELFF,TGTGCCAGCAGTTATCAGGGGGATACCGGGGAGCTGTTTTTT
TRBD1,TRBV11-1,TRBJ1-1,NA,CASSLGQGWGTEAFF,TGTGCCAGCAGCCTGGGACAGGGGTGGGGCACTGAAGCTTTCTTT
NA,TRBV30,TRBJ1-6,NA,CAWRGAVYNSPLHF,TGTGCCTGGAGGGGGGCGGTGTATAATTCACCCCTCCACTTT
NA,TRBV24-1,TRBJ1-1,NA,CATSDLWQPKRGGTEAFF,TGTGCCACCAGTGATTTGTGGCAGCCGAAGCGAGGTGGCACTGAAGCTTTCTTT
NA,TRBV15,TRBJ1-6,NA,CATSREANSPLHF,TGTGCCACCAGCAGAGAGGCTAATTCACCCCTCCACTTT
NA,TRBV3-1/TRBV3-2,TRBJ1-4,NA,CASQKSGGEKLFF,TGTGCCAGCCAGAAATCGGGCGGGGAAAAACTGTTTTTT
NA,TRBV9,TRBJ2-7,NA,CASSLQPNSAYEQYF,TGTGCCAGCAGCTTGCAACCAAATAGCGCCTACGAGCAGTACTTC
TRBD2,TRBV7-2,TRBJ2-5,once,CASSLQSTGGGQTQYF,TGTGCCAGCAGCTTACAGAGTACGGGAGGGGGTCAGACCCAGTACTTC
NA,TRBV7-2,TRBJ2-5,NA,CASSFGFGVETQYF,TGTGCCAGCAGCTTCGGGTTCGGGGTAGAGACCCAGTACTTC
NA,TRBV28,TRBJ2-6,few,CASSYVSFPSSGANVLTF,TGTGCCAGCAGTTACGTATCCTTCCCCAGCTCTGGGGCCAACGTCCTGACTTTC
TRBD1,TRBV12-3/TRBV12-4,TRBJ1-1,NA,CASSFIQGVAFF,TGTGCCAGCAGTTTCATTCAGGGGGTCGCTTTCTTT
NA,TRBV19,TRBJ2-5,NA,CASSSGETQYF,TGTGCCAGCTCCTCGGGGGAGACCCAGTACTTC
TRBD1,TRBV19,TRBJ1-1,NA,CASTLPLGQGNTEAFF,TGTGCCAGTACCCTACCTCTGGGACAGGGTAACACTGAAGCTTTCTTT
NA,TRBV5-1,TRBJ1-4,once,CASSFSSTNEKLFF,TGCGCCAGCAGCTTTTCCTCAACTAATGAAAAACTGTTTTTT
NA,TRBV5-1,TRBJ1-5,NA,CASSLSGGGNQPQHF,TGCGCCAGCAGCTTGTCCGGAGGAGGCAATCAGCCCCAGCATTTT
TRBD2,TRBV5-6,TRBJ2-1,NA,CASSSTLTSGRANEQFF,TGTGCCAGCAGCTCAACGTTGACTAGCGGGAGGGCCAACGAGCAGTTCTTC
NA,TRBV5-1,TRBJ1-6,NA,CASSLTGNTERDNSPLHF,TGCGCCAGCAGCTTAACAGGGAATACGGAGAGGGATAATTCACCCCTCCACTTT
TRBD1,TRBV4-1,TRBJ2-7,NA,CASRQTGAYEQYF,TGCGCCAGCAGACAGACAGGGGCCTACGAGCAGTACTTC
NA,TRBV5-1,TRBJ2-2,NA,CASSLAQPGRSTGELFF,TGCGCCAGCAGCTTGGCCCAACCTGGTCGGAGCACCGGGGAGCTGTTTTTT
NA,TRBV7-9,TRBJ2-7,once,CASSLLGAVAYEQYF,TGTGCCAGCAGCTTACTGGGGGCCGTCGCCTACGAGCAGTACTTC
NA,TRBV2,TRBJ2-4,NA,CASSGESKNIQYF,TGTGCCAGCAGTGGAGAGAGCAAAAACATTCAGTACTTC
NA,TRBV28,TRBJ1-1,NA,CASSSRILSEAFF,TGTGCCAGCAGTTCCCGCATCCTATCTGAAGCTTTCTTT
NA,TRBV27,TRBJ1-2,NA,CASRESSELNGYTF,TGTGCCAGCAGGGAGAGTTCAGAATTGAATGGCTACACCTTC
NA,TRBV19,TRBJ1-1,NA,CASSIGQANTEAFF,TGTGCCAGTAGTATTGGGCAGGCTAACACTGAAGCTTTCTTT
NA,TRBV11-2,TRBJ2-5,NA,CASSLVKIPGETQYF,TGTGCCAGCAGCTTAGTAAAAATTCCGGGGGAGACCCAGTACTTC
TRBD2,TRBV5-1,TRBJ2-1,NA,CASSLGGSYNEQFF,TGCGCCAGCAGCTTGGGCGGGAGCTACAATGAGCAGTTCTTC
TRBD1,TRBV6-5,TRBJ1-5,NA,CASSPDRGNNQPQHF,TGTGCCAGCAGTCCGGACAGGGGTAACAATCAGCCCCAGCATTTT
NA,TRBV25-1,TRBJ2-7,NA,CASSESGQGTYEQYF,TGTGCCAGCAGTGAATCTGGGCAGGGGACCTACGAGCAGTACTTC
TRBD1,TRBV19,TRBJ1-1,NA,CASRPGQGAGTEAFF,TGTGCCAGTAGGCCGGGACAGGGGGCCGGCACTGAAGCTTTCTTT